Listed below are T cell receptor beta chains from one sample, sequenced in a study of CD8+ T cells in alopecia areata. Libraries were prepared by immunoSEQ multiplex PCR; TCRdb keeps only in-frame clonotypes and omits some of them. The sample lists approximately 6,900 clones, approximately 71% occurring once. The specimen comprised skin, sampled at week 4, from a patient treated with tofacitinib. The receptors shown here come from a human donor with alopecia areata. The CDR3 runs from the conserved cysteine through the conserved F or W. Each record gives: clone size, V gene, D gene, J gene, CDR3 protein, CDR3 DNA. The D gene is left open where the match is weak. Part of the rows lack a size; the others show once, few, many or a class for expanded clones.

clone_size: .
v_call: TRBV15
d_call: TRBD2
j_call: TRBJ2-7
cdr3_aa: CATSRDLAGGPEDF
cdr3_nt: TGTGCCACCAGCAGAGATCTAGCGGGAGGCCCAGAGGACTTC

clone_size: .
v_call: TRBV7-2
d_call: TRBD1
j_call: TRBJ2-7
cdr3_aa: CASSEGGTGMIYEQYF
cdr3_nt: TGTGCCAGCAGCGAAGGGGGGACAGGGATGATTTACGAGCAGTACTTC

clone_size: .
v_call: TRBV2
d_call: .
j_call: TRBJ2-7
cdr3_aa: CASSDGVLSYEQYF
cdr3_nt: TGTGCCAGCAGTGATGGTGTCCTCTCCTACGAGCAGTACTTC

clone_size: once
v_call: TRBV7-5
d_call: .
j_call: TRBJ2-7
cdr3_aa: CVRSIEETSATYSYEQYF
cdr3_nt: TGTGTCAGAAGCATCGAGGAAACTAGCGCAACCTACTCCTACGAGCAGTACTTC

clone_size: .
v_call: TRBV9
d_call: TRBD1
j_call: TRBJ1-6
cdr3_aa: CASSFRTGDLGNSPLHF
cdr3_nt: TGTGCCAGCAGTTTCAGGACAGGGGATTTAGGGAATTCACCCCTCCACTTT

clone_size: .
v_call: TRBV6-5
d_call: TRBD2
j_call: TRBJ2-3
cdr3_aa: CASSVAGGTDTQYF
cdr3_nt: TGTGCCAGCAGTGTAGCGGGGGGCACAGATACGCAGTATTTT

clone_size: .
v_call: TRBV5-1
d_call: .
j_call: TRBJ2-7
cdr3_aa: CASSFLSRDLGPYEQYF
cdr3_nt: TGCGCCAGCAGCTTTTTATCCCGGGACCTTGGCCCCTACGAGCAGTACTTC

clone_size: .
v_call: TRBV5-4
d_call: TRBD1
j_call: TRBJ2-2
cdr3_aa: CASSSLDRGNTGELFF
cdr3_nt: TGTGCCAGCAGCTCCCTAGACAGGGGGAACACCGGGGAGCTGTTTTTT

clone_size: .
v_call: TRBV4-1
d_call: .
j_call: TRBJ2-1
cdr3_aa: CASSYVDRFLNNEQFF
cdr3_nt: TGCGCCAGCAGCTACGTAGACAGATTTCTAAACAATGAGCAGTTCTTC

clone_size: .
v_call: TRBV12-5
d_call: .
j_call: TRBJ1-1
cdr3_aa: CASTQDMNTEAFF
cdr3_nt: TGTGCTAGTACCCAGGACATGAACACTGAAGCTTTCTTT

clone_size: .
v_call: TRBV6-9
d_call: .
j_call: TRBJ1-3
cdr3_aa: CASGPLGAGNTIYF
cdr3_nt: TGTGCCAGCGGCCCCCTTGGGGCTGGAAACACCATATATTTT

clone_size: once
v_call: TRBV5-4
d_call: .
j_call: TRBJ1-1
cdr3_aa: CASSAGGGLGPEAFF
cdr3_nt: TGTGCCAGCAGCGCTGGGGGGGGCTTGGGCCCTGAAGCTTTCTTT

clone_size: .
v_call: TRBV28
d_call: TRBD1
j_call: TRBJ1-5
cdr3_aa: CASSPPGQAQNNQPQHF
cdr3_nt: TGTGCCAGCAGTCCCCCAGGACAGGCCCAGAACAATCAGCCCCAGCATTTT

clone_size: .
v_call: TRBV11-2
d_call: .
j_call: TRBJ2-5
cdr3_aa: CASSRRTQGGQETQYF
cdr3_nt: TGTGCCAGCAGCCGACGGACCCAGGGAGGACAAGAGACCCAGTACTTC

clone_size: .
v_call: TRBV7-2
d_call: TRBD2
j_call: TRBJ2-3
cdr3_aa: CASSFLAGGTDTQYF
cdr3_nt: TGTGCCAGCAGCTTCCTAGCGGGGGGCACAGATACGCAGTATTTT

clone_size: .
v_call: TRBV18
d_call: TRBD1
j_call: TRBJ2-1
cdr3_aa: CASSPPGPGGDEQFF
cdr3_nt: TGTGCCAGCTCACCACCGGGTCCAGGGGGAGATGAGCAGTTCTTC

clone_size: .
v_call: TRBV9
d_call: .
j_call: TRBJ2-3
cdr3_aa: CASSVVGSSSTSTDTQYF
cdr3_nt: TGTGCCAGCAGCGTAGTCGGTTCTAGCTCGACAAGCACAGATACGCAGTATTTT

clone_size: once
v_call: TRBV7-3
d_call: TRBD1
j_call: TRBJ1-2
cdr3_aa: CASSLIGGDGYTF
cdr3_nt: TGTGCCAGCAGCTTAATAGGGGGCGATGGCTACACCTTC

clone_size: .
v_call: TRBV5-5
d_call: .
j_call: TRBJ1-1
cdr3_aa: CASSSGTQLGTEAFF
cdr3_nt: TGTGCCAGCAGCTCCGGGACGCAGCTTGGAACTGAAGCTTTCTTT

clone_size: few
v_call: TRBV27
d_call: .
j_call: TRBJ1-5
cdr3_aa: CASSRGTTQPQHF
cdr3_nt: TGTGCCAGCAGTAGGGGGACAACTCAGCCCCAGCATTTT

clone_size: .
v_call: TRBV25-1
d_call: .
j_call: TRBJ2-5
cdr3_aa: CASSDVGPQETQYF
cdr3_nt: TGTGCCAGCAGTGATGTGGGTCCCCAGGAGACCCAGTACTTC

clone_size: .
v_call: TRBV6-8
d_call: TRBD1
j_call: TRBJ1-1
cdr3_aa: CASSYSTGGGNTEAFF
cdr3_nt: TGTGCCAGCAGTTACTCGACAGGGGGTGGGAACACTGAAGCTTTCTTT

clone_size: .
v_call: TRBV7-8
d_call: TRBD2
j_call: TRBJ2-3
cdr3_aa: CASSLIRTSGLSDTQYF
cdr3_nt: TGTGCCAGCAGCTTAATCAGGACTAGCGGCTTGTCAGATACGCAGTATTTT

clone_size: once
v_call: TRBV5-8
d_call: TRBD1
j_call: TRBJ2-5
cdr3_aa: CASSLGTGREQYF
cdr3_nt: TGTGCCAGCAGCCTCGGGACAGGGCGTGAGCAGTACTTC

clone_size: .
v_call: TRBV18
d_call: TRBD1
j_call: TRBJ1-5
cdr3_aa: CASSPGQGNQPQHF
cdr3_nt: TGTGCCAGCTCACCGGGACAGGGGAATCAGCCCCAGCATTTT

clone_size: .
v_call: TRBV6-5
d_call: TRBD1
j_call: TRBJ2-1
cdr3_aa: CASILPGQVYNEQFF
cdr3_nt: TGTGCCAGCATCCTGCCGGGACAGGTCTACAATGAGCAGTTCTTC

clone_size: few
v_call: TRBV7-9
d_call: .
j_call: TRBJ1-1
cdr3_aa: CASSGGDSPTHVAFF
cdr3_nt: TGTGCCAGCAGCGGGGGCGATAGCCCAACTCACGTGGCTTTCTTT

clone_size: once
v_call: TRBV4-1
d_call: .
j_call: TRBJ1-2
cdr3_aa: CASSRDGIVFLNYGYTF
cdr3_nt: TGCGCCAGCAGCCGAGATGGTATAGTTTTCCTGAACTATGGCTACACCTTC

clone_size: .
v_call: TRBV2
d_call: TRBD1
j_call: TRBJ1-2
cdr3_aa: CAIPRTGLDYGYTF
cdr3_nt: TGTGCCATCCCCAGGACAGGTCTCGACTATGGCTACACCTTC

clone_size: few
v_call: TRBV25-1
d_call: TRBD1
j_call: TRBJ1-2
cdr3_aa: CASSRTGLNYGYTF
cdr3_nt: TGTGCCAGCAGTAGGACAGGACTTAACTATGGCTACACCTTC

clone_size: .
v_call: TRBV7-9
d_call: .
j_call: TRBJ1-2
cdr3_aa: CASSFAGGANYGYTF
cdr3_nt: TGTGCCAGCAGCTTCGCGGGAGGAGCTAACTATGGCTACACCTTC

clone_size: .
v_call: TRBV4-2
d_call: .
j_call: TRBJ1-4
cdr3_aa: CASSQDQAGNEKLFF
cdr3_nt: TGTGCCAGCAGCCAAGATCAAGCCGGAAATGAAAAACTGTTTTTT

clone_size: .
v_call: TRBV28
d_call: TRBD2
j_call: TRBJ2-7
cdr3_aa: CASSSGRGGYEQYF
cdr3_nt: TGTGCCAGCAGCTCCGGGAGGGGGGGATACGAGCAGTACTTC

clone_size: few
v_call: TRBV30
d_call: .
j_call: TRBJ1-1
cdr3_aa: CAAGDSPMNTEAFF
cdr3_nt: TGTGCCGCCGGGGACTCGCCGATGAACACTGAAGCTTTCTTT

clone_size: .
v_call: TRBV9
d_call: .
j_call: TRBJ1-5
cdr3_aa: CASSASLMGQPQHF
cdr3_nt: TGTGCCAGCAGCGCGTCCTTAATGGGTCAGCCCCAGCATTTT

clone_size: once
v_call: TRBV25-1
d_call: TRBD2
j_call: TRBJ2-7
cdr3_aa: CASRGTSGSYEQYF
cdr3_nt: TGTGCCTCCCGCGGGACTAGCGGGAGCTACGAGCAGTACTTC

clone_size: .
v_call: TRBV6-5
d_call: .
j_call: TRBJ2-3
cdr3_aa: CASTRFGTDTQYF
cdr3_nt: TGTGCCAGCACCCGGTTCGGCACAGATACGCAGTATTTT

clone_size: few
v_call: TRBV7-9
d_call: TRBD1
j_call: TRBJ2-7
cdr3_aa: CASSQIPTDRHSYEQYF
cdr3_nt: TGTGCCAGCAGCCAAATACCAACGGACAGGCACAGCTACGAGCAGTACTTC

clone_size: .
v_call: TRBV25-1
d_call: TRBD1
j_call: TRBJ2-5
cdr3_aa: CASSEYRTGVETQYF
cdr3_nt: TGTGCCAGCAGTGAATATAGGACAGGGGTAGAGACCCAGTACTTC

clone_size: .
v_call: TRBV7-2
d_call: TRBD1
j_call: TRBJ1-4
cdr3_aa: CASSSRTGELFF
cdr3_nt: TGTGCCAGCAGCTCCCGGACAGGGGAACTGTTTTTT

clone_size: .
v_call: TRBV4-1
d_call: .
j_call: TRBJ1-2
cdr3_aa: CASSQARRGANYGYTF
cdr3_nt: TGCGCCAGCAGCCAAGCCAGACGGGGAGCTAACTATGGCTACACCTTC

clone_size: .
v_call: TRBV11-2
d_call: TRBD1
j_call: TRBJ1-1
cdr3_aa: CASRPLRTGVNTEAFF
cdr3_nt: TGTGCCAGCAGGCCCCTAAGGACAGGAGTGAACACTGAAGCTTTCTTT

clone_size: .
v_call: TRBV30
d_call: TRBD1
j_call: TRBJ2-7
cdr3_aa: CAWSDRDRPSYEQYF
cdr3_nt: TGTGCCTGGAGTGACCGGGACAGGCCCTCCTACGAGCAGTACTTC

clone_size: .
v_call: TRBV6-4
d_call: .
j_call: TRBJ2-3
cdr3_aa: CASSDSDTDTQYF
cdr3_nt: TGTGCCAGCAGTGACTCAGACACAGATACGCAGTATTTT

clone_size: .
v_call: TRBV7-9
d_call: .
j_call: TRBJ1-1
cdr3_aa: CASRLSDRDPGMNTEAFF
cdr3_nt: TGTGCCAGCAGGCTAAGCGACCGGGACCCCGGTATGAACACTGAAGCTTTCTTT